Listed here are 3 T cell receptor beta chains from one sample, sequenced in a study of CD4 T cells in relation to SARS-CoV-2 and coronaviruses. Clones were sequenced by immunoSEQ multiplex PCR, and TCRdb holds only the in-frame ones, with some missing. The table records about 31,000 clones, around 80% of them present only once. These TCRs' antigens remain unknown. The source material was memory CD4+ T cells from PBMCs, cultured in vitro. The receptors shown here come from an adult with COVID-19.

This chain joins TRBV7-2 and TRBJ2-7; weak D call: TRBD1 (5 bases). CDR3 length equals 14 residues. Trimming shortened V by 3 bases and J by 3 bases, and 12 bases separated the two germline ends. Germline V CDR1 and CDR2: SGHTA, FQGNSA. CDR3 in amino acids: CASSLSTEYYEQYF. The CDR3 DNA reads TGTGCCAGCAGCTTGTCGACAGAATACTACGAGCAGTACTTC.

The chain combines TRBV19 with TRBJ2-7; 14 bases align to TRBD2. Looked up from germline, CDR1 is LNHDA and CDR2 is SQIVND (reference sequence). The CDR3 sequence is 15 residues long. After removal of 6 bases from V and 2 bases from J, the junction contained 3 bases not matched to a gene. The CDR3 here is CASSQGLAGAYEQYF. CDR3 coding DNA: TGTGCCAGTAGCCAGGGACTAGCGGGAGCCTACGAGCAGTACTTC.

The chain recombines TRBV11-2 with TRBJ1-4; TRBD1 aligns across 10 bases. The CDR3 extends over 15 amino acids. Germline V gene data show CDR1 as SGHAT and CDR2 as FQNNGV. Trimming removed 5 bases from V and 8 bases from J; junction bases left unmatched: 8. This CDR3 reads CASSTLRTGGEKLFF. The CDR3 nucleotides are TGTGCCAGCAGCACACTCAGGACAGGGGGAGAAAAACTGTTTTTT.